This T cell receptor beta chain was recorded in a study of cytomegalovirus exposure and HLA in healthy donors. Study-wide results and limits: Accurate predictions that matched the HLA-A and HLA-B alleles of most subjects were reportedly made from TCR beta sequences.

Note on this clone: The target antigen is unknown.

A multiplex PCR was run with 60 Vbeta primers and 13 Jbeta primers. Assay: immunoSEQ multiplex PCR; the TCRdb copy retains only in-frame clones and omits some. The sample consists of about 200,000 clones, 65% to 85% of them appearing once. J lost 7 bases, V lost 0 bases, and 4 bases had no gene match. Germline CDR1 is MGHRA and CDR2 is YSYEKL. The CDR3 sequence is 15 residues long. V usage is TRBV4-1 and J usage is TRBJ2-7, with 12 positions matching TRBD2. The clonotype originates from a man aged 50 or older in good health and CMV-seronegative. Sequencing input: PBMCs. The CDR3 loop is CASSQETSGRREQYF. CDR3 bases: TGCGCCAGCAGCCAAGAGACTAGCGGGAGAAGAGAGCAGTACTTC.